This TCR beta chain was identified during a study of T-cell reconstitution after alpha-beta-depleted transplantation in children. A remark on this clonotype: This may be a read error, as it is one base from a much larger clone.

The authors prepared the TCRbeta library with unique molecular identifiers. One entry per CDR3 protein, called by TCRdb with MiXCR from the PCR reads. The sample gives approximately 83,000 distinct CDR3 sequences, 7% to 10% of which show up once; just under 7% is in the top ten. Germline CDR1 SNHLY, CDR2 FYNNEI. This CDR3 has 15 amino acids. This sample comprised PBMCs from the stem cell graft donor, obtained from the stem cell graft. V gene TRBV2 combines with J gene TRBJ2-6; D uncertain. This clonotype was sampled from a human donor who donated a stem cell graft to a child with congenital amegakaryocytic thrombocytopenia. The CDR3 loop is CDSSVGYSGANVLTF. In DNA, the CDR3 is TGTGACAGCAGTGTTGGATACTCTGGGGCCAACGTCCTGACTTTC.